This T cell receptor beta chain derives from a study of T-cell memory formation after mild COVID-19. The overall study: TCR clusters were mostly confined to one donor each.

This clonotype has only a few counts. Its cognate antigen is unknown. V shed 2 bases and J 3 bases; nucleotides not matched to a gene: 4. The length of the CDR3 is 15 residues. General study findings and limits: Chiefly within CM and EM were the contracting CD4+ clones; CD8+ ones were within EMRA.

TCRdb re-called the 5' RACE reads with MiXCR, one entry per CDR3 protein. The table records fewer than 600,000 distinct CDR3 sequences, 20% to 25% of them present only once. The sequencing sample was made of PBMCs or a T cell subset sorted from them (not recorded which). J is TRBJ2-7 and V is TRBV12-3 or TRBV12-4; 10 bases align to TRBD2. This receptor was obtained from an adult woman who had mild COVID-19 (a few samples of this study predate the infection). Cell type and time point are not known. The CDR3 sequence: CASSLLAGAIYEQYF. In nucleotides, the CDR3 is TGTGCCAGCAGTTTACTAGCGGGGGCAATCTACGAGCAGTACTTC.